This TCR beta chain was sequenced for a study of blood T cell repertoires in COVID-19. Looking at the study overall: Samples representing acute and convalescent COVID-19 were sourced from the United States, Italy and Spain. PBMCs, B-cell-depleted T cells, or T cells were the source of the cDNA or gDNA that made up the material.

The CDR3 spans 16 residues. The V segment lost 4 bases and the J segment 2 bases; nucleotides outside the gene matches: 5. The germline V gene encodes CDR1 SEHNR and CDR2 FQNEAQ (reference sequence). Source study methods: Reference gene primers were amplified, and this amplification served to estimate nucleated cell counts. The repertoire was sequenced with immunoSEQ multiplex PCR; TCRdb's copy has only in-frame clones and lacks some. The D gene and trimming were derived from the DNA, and the V and J assignments and clone size from that table. The sample lists fewer than 300,000 clones, roughly 90% occurring once. Seattle-derived patients entered the study during active infection and were followed longitudinally.

The sequencing input was peripheral blood. The receptor was derived from a woman in her thirties with COVID-19, enrolled during active disease. The genes are TRBV7-9 and TRBJ1-5; 10 bases are shared with TRBD1. The CDR3 DNA reads as TGTGCCAGCAGCTCCGCCGGGACAGGGGGCAATCAGCCCCAGCATTTT. Its translation is CASSSAGTGGNQPQHF.